This TCR beta chain was captured in a study of CD4 T cells in relation to SARS-CoV-2 and coronaviruses. Per germline, CDR1 SGDLS and CDR2 YYNGEE. CDR3 length equals 13 residues. With V trimmed by 3 bases and J by 5 bases, 4 bases remained unmatched. Only in-frame clones appear in the TCRdb table, and some are missing; sequencing was by immunoSEQ multiplex PCR. The table records approximately 24,000 clones, approximately 72% of them present only once. Before the COVID-19 pandemic, during about 2011-2018, CD4+ T cells were taken from unexposed donors. The cells were cultured for approximately 10 days before CD4+ T cells were isolated. Notes on this clone: The antigen is not known.

The sample taken for sequencing was CD4+ T cells from PBMCs, cultured in vitro. The sequence was collected from a human donor in good health. V and J are TRBV9 and TRBJ2-5; 7 bases align to TRBD1. Written as DNA, the CDR3 is TGTGCCAGCAGCGCCGACAGGGTTGAGACCCAGTACTTC. Translation: CASSADRVETQYF.